This T cell receptor beta chain was retrieved from a study of CD8 T cells in ankylosing spondylitis. Regarding the study as a whole: Disease-associated clones were CD8+ and fairly uncommon in peripheral blood. Researchers reportedly found disease-linked clones significantly enriched in matched ankylosing spondylitis synovial fluid. There were earlier reports of some motif variants in reactive arthritis synovial fluid and blood.

The length of the CDR3 is 15 residues. Looked up from germline, CDR1 is LNHNV and CDR2 is YYDKDF (reference sequence). Trimming pared 10 bases from V and 1 base from J, leaving 17 bases between. MiXCR, run by TCRdb on the 5' RACE reads, gives a single entry per CDR3 protein. This sample has approximately 300,000 distinct CDR3 sequences, with 20% found just once. This clonotype turned up a few times. What it binds is not known. The material sequenced was blood, either unsorted or a sorted T cell fraction (not recorded which). This receptor was identified in a male donor with ankylosing spondylitis or in good health (not recorded which). The rearrangement uses TRBV15 and TRBJ2-4; D possibly corresponds to TRBD2 (5 bases). CDR3 DNA: TGTGCCAGCGGGCCCCGTGATACGGCCAAAAACATTCAGTACTTC. Amino acid sequence: CASGPRDTAKNIQYF. Using reference TRBV15 and TRBJ2-4 for the parts outside the CDR3, the full variable domain is DAMVIQNPRYQVTQFGKPVTLSCSQTLNHNVMYWYQQKSSQAPKLLFHYYDKDFNNEADTPDNFQSRRPNTSFCFLDIRSPGLGDTAMYLCASGPRDTAKNIQYFGAGTRLSVL.